The rows below give T cell receptor beta chains drawn from one sample of a study of blood T cell repertoires in COVID-19. The protocol was immunoSEQ multiplex PCR, while the TCRdb copy is restricted to in-frame clones and leaves out a portion. The table lists over 65,000 clones, 80% of them singletons. The sample comprised peripheral blood. These receptors originate from a woman between 40 and 50 years old with active or convalescent COVID-19. CDR3s include the opening cysteine and the closing phenylalanine or tryptophan. The order of the fields is D gene, clone size, J gene, V gene, CDR3 DNA, CDR3 protein. D genes are given only for firm matches. Clone sizes are given selectively: once, few, many, or a class where the clone is expanded.

D gene: TRBD2
clone size: NA
J gene: TRBJ2-7
V gene: TRBV10-3
CDR3 DNA: TGTGCCACCTCCGGGACTAGCGGTTACTACGAGCAGTACTTC
CDR3 protein: CATSGTSGYYEQYF

D gene: TRBD2
clone size: NA
J gene: TRBJ2-1
V gene: TRBV23-1
CDR3 DNA: TGCGCCAGCAGTCAATCATCAGGACTAGCGGGGAGCTCCTACAATGAGCAGTTCTTC
CDR3 protein: CASSQSSGLAGSSYNEQFF

D gene: NA
clone size: NA
J gene: TRBJ2-3
V gene: TRBV13
CDR3 DNA: TGTGCCAGCAGCTTAGGCTGGGAGACAGATACGCAGTATTTT
CDR3 protein: CASSLGWETDTQYF

D gene: NA
clone size: NA
J gene: TRBJ2-1
V gene: TRBV27
CDR3 DNA: TGTGCCAGCAGTTTATACTTAAGCTCCTACAATGAGCAGTTCTTC
CDR3 protein: CASSLYLSSYNEQFF

D gene: TRBD1
clone size: NA
J gene: TRBJ1-5
V gene: TRBV27
CDR3 DNA: TGTGCCAGCAGTTTATCGGGCGGGACAGGGGGCGATCAGCCCCAGCATTTT
CDR3 protein: CASSLSGGTGGDQPQHF

D gene: NA
clone size: NA
J gene: TRBJ2-1
V gene: TRBV4-3
CDR3 DNA: TGCGCCAGCAGCCAAGATCGACAGCCTCCTTACAATGAGCAGTTCTTC
CDR3 protein: CASSQDRQPPYNEQFF

D gene: TRBD1
clone size: NA
J gene: TRBJ1-3
V gene: TRBV28
CDR3 DNA: TGTGCCAGCAGTACACAGGGGGAGGGCTCTGGAAACACCATATATTTT
CDR3 protein: CASSTQGEGSGNTIYF

D gene: NA
clone size: NA
J gene: TRBJ1-5
V gene: TRBV4-2
CDR3 DNA: TGTGCCAGCAGCCAAGTATCGGAGTGGAGCAATCAGCCCCAGCATTTT
CDR3 protein: CASSQVSEWSNQPQHF

D gene: TRBD1
clone size: NA
J gene: TRBJ1-2
V gene: TRBV12-3/TRBV12-4
CDR3 DNA: TGTGCCAGCAGTTTTGTGACAGGGGGAGGCTACACCTTC
CDR3 protein: CASSFVTGGGYTF

D gene: NA
clone size: once
J gene: TRBJ1-5
V gene: TRBV2
CDR3 DNA: TGTGCCAGCAACCCCGGGGGGGGGTTAAATCAGCCCCAGCATTTT
CDR3 protein: CASNPGGGLNQPQHF

D gene: NA
clone size: NA
J gene: TRBJ1-2
V gene: TRBV2
CDR3 DNA: TGTGCCAGCAGTGAATACGGAGGCTATGGCTACACCTTC
CDR3 protein: CASSEYGGYGYTF

D gene: TRBD2
clone size: NA
J gene: TRBJ2-3
V gene: TRBV4-2
CDR3 DNA: TGTGCCAGCAGCCTCTCAGGCGGGAGGGCCACAGATACGCAGTATTTT
CDR3 protein: CASSLSGGRATDTQYF

D gene: NA
clone size: NA
J gene: TRBJ2-3
V gene: TRBV7-2
CDR3 DNA: TGTGCCAGCAGCTTAGGTTTTTCCAGGACAGATACGCAGTATTTT
CDR3 protein: CASSLGFSRTDTQYF

D gene: TRBD1
clone size: NA
J gene: TRBJ2-2
V gene: TRBV7-8
CDR3 DNA: TGTGCCAGCCACAGGGGTAACACCGGGGAGCTGTTTTTT
CDR3 protein: CASHRGNTGELFF

D gene: TRBD1
clone size: NA
J gene: TRBJ1-3
V gene: TRBV27
CDR3 DNA: TGTGCCAGCAGTTCGTGGACAGGGGGCACATATTCTGGAAACACCATATATTTT
CDR3 protein: CASSSWTGGTYSGNTIYF

D gene: TRBD2
clone size: NA
J gene: TRBJ2-7
V gene: TRBV27
CDR3 DNA: TGTGCCAGCAGTTTAAGGTGGGGGGGGGACGAGCAGTACTTC
CDR3 protein: CASSLRWGGDEQYF